These 32 T cell receptor beta chains originate from one sample sequenced in a study of blood T cell repertoires in COVID-19. The data were produced by immunoSEQ multiplex PCR, yet TCRdb's version contains in-frame clones alone and is incomplete. The data contain 300,000 to 350,000 clones, 90% of them singletons. Sequenced input: peripheral blood. Receptors originate from a woman aged 40-49 years with COVID-19, enrolled during active disease.

The CDR3 nucleotides read TGTGCCAGCTCCACGAGGAGCGGGACAAATCAGCCCCAGCATTTT. This codes for CASSTRSGTNQPQHF. V is TRBV18 and J is TRBJ1-5; weak D call: TRBD1 (6 bases). CDR1 KGHSH and CDR2 LQKENI come from the germline V gene. With 6 bases removed from V and 4 bases from J, the gap between germline ends came to 16 bases. The CDR3 has 15 amino acids.

J is TRBJ1-1 and V is TRBV3-1 (or the pseudogene TRBV3-2); perhaps TRBD1 as D (5 bases). Germline V gene lookup returns CDR1 LGHDT and CDR2 YNNKEL (reference sequence). Trimming took off 1 base at V and 0 bases at J, with 9 bases between the two ends. This CDR3 is built from 15 residues. CDR3 DNA sequence: TGTGCCAGCAGCCAAGGGGACTACATGAACACTGAAGCTTTCTTT. It translates to CASSQGDYMNTEAFF.

The CDR3, as DNA: TGTGCCAGCTCTGGCTACGGGGGGGTGGGAACTGAAGCTTTCTTT. Translating it yields CASSGYGGVGTEAFF. V is TRBV6-5 and J is TRBJ1-1, with D maybe TRBD1 (5 bases). This CDR3 has 15 residues. Trimming took 8 bases from V and 5 from J, leaving 21 bases between them. Germline V gene sequence: CDR1 MNHEY, CDR2 SVGAGI.

This clone was recorded once. The V gene is TRBV15, the J gene TRBJ1-1; 7 bases line up with TRBD1. Per germline, CDR1 LNHNV and CDR2 YYDKDF (reference sequence). The CDR3 spans 15 residues. With 1 base clipped from V and 1 base from J, the junction kept 3 bases outside the gene matches. The chain's CDR3 is CATSRGGTANTEAFF. The CDR3 DNA reads as TGTGCCACCAGCAGAGGTGGGACAGCGAACACTGAAGCTTTCTTT.

The J gene is TRBJ1-2, the V gene TRBV6-5; D gene unclear. The CDR3 is 14 amino acids. V was cut by 5 bases and J by 3 bases, with 13 bases left in between. CDR1 is MNHEY and CDR2 is SVGAGI in the germline V gene. For the CDR3, the DNA is TGTGCCAGCAGTCGGAGGCAATCTCACTATGGCTACACCTTC. Its translation is CASSRRQSHYGYTF.

V usage is TRBV28 and J usage is TRBJ2-2; TRBD1 aligns across 11 bases. The CDR3 contains 16 residues. V lost 5 bases and J lost 6; bases outside the gene matches: 8. From germline, CDR1 is MDHEN and CDR2 SYDVKM. The CDR3 DNA sequence: TGTGCCAGCAGTCTCAGGACAGGGGGCTCGTCCGGGGAGCTGTTTTTT. Amino acids: CASSLRTGGSSGELFF.

CDR3 DNA sequence: TGTGCCAGCAGCATACACCCAGGGGGCCGGGATGTTACTGGGGCCAACGTCCTGACTTTC. It specifies CASSIHPGGRDVTGANVLTF. V is TRBV9 and J is TRBJ2-6, with 8 bases fitting TRBD1. J gave up 2 bases and V 4 bases, and 17 bases lay outside the gene matches. This CDR3 region has 20 residues. Germline V gives CDR1 SGDLS, CDR2 YYNGEE.

CDR3 loop: CASSALTGKKRNTEAFF. CDR3 DNA sequence: TGTGCCAGCAGCGCGCTGACAGGTAAGAAACGGAACACTGAAGCTTTCTTT. V and J are TRBV3-1 (or the pseudogene TRBV3-2) and TRBJ1-1, with D possibly matching TRBD1 (6 bases). V lost 5 bases, J lost 1 base, and 20 bases lay in between. CDR1 is LGHDT, CDR2 YNNKEL, per germline (reference sequence). The CDR3 has 17 amino acids.

The gene calls are TRBV2 and TRBJ1-3; TRBD1 agrees at 8 bases. Germline values: CDR1 SNHLY, CDR2 FYNNEI. The junction had 6 bases not matched to a gene; V was cut back by 7 bases and J by 4 bases. The CDR3 consists of 14 residues. CDR3 region: CASTYGDRGNTIYF. In nucleotides, the CDR3 is TGTGCCAGCACCTATGGGGACAGGGGAAACACCATATATTTT.

This chain connects TRBV27 to TRBJ1-2; 7 bases are shared with TRBD1. Trimming removed 2 bases from V and 2 bases from J; junction bases left unmatched: 2. From germline, CDR1 is MNHEY and CDR2 SMNVEV (reference sequence). The CDR3 is 14 amino acids. CDR3 loop: CASSLEGGNYGYTF. The CDR3 DNA sequence: TGTGCCAGCAGTTTAGAAGGGGGCAACTATGGCTACACCTTC.

The chain employs TRBV11-2 and TRBJ2-7; D call uncertain. Trimming stripped 0 bases from V and 4 bases from J, with 10 bases between. CDR1 and CDR2 (germline): SGHAT, FQNNGV. This CDR3 is 14 amino acids long. CDR3 nucleotide sequence: TGTGCCAGCAGCTTAGATAGAGTCTTATACGAGCAGTACTTC. Translating gives CASSLDRVLYEQYF.

This clone has more than one count but fewer than ten. The chain links TRBV28 to TRBJ1-1; tentative D call: TRBD1 (6 bases). Trimming took off 2 bases at V and 4 bases at J, with 11 bases between the two ends. The CDR3 sequence is 14 residues long. Germline assignment: CDR1 MDHEN and CDR2 SYDVKM. CDR3 nucleotide sequence: TGTGCCAGCAGTTTAGGTGGGGGCTTCACTGAAGCTTTCTTT. It codes for CASSLGGGFTEAFF.

The rearrangement links TRBV15 to TRBJ1-4; possibly TRBD1 for D (5 bases). The CDR3 is made up of 15 amino acids. Germline lookup yields CDR1 LNHNV and CDR2 YYDKDF (reference sequence). Trimming shortened V by 1 base and J by 5 bases, and 11 bases separated the two germline ends. CDR3 in amino acids: CATSRVGGSNEKLFF. The CDR3 nucleotides read TGTGCCACCAGCAGAGTGGGGGGGAGCAATGAAAAACTGTTTTTT.

The chain carries TRBV11-2 and TRBJ2-1, with 11 nucleotides matching TRBD2. The CDR3 is 16 amino acids. The germline CDR1 and CDR2 sequences are SGHAT and FQNNGV. J lost 6 bases, V lost 5 bases, and 9 bases had no gene match. This chain's CDR3 is CASSGLTSGISNEQFF. The CDR3 nucleotides are TGTGCCAGCAGCGGCCTGACTAGCGGGATAAGCAATGAGCAGTTCTTC. Variable domain in full (rest from reference TRBV11-2 and TRBJ2-1): EAGVAQSPRYKIIEKRQSVAFWCNPISGHATLYWYQQILGQGPKLLIQFQNNGVVDDSQLPKDRFSAERLKGVDSTLKIQPAKLEDSAVYLCASSGLTSGISNEQFFGPGTRLTVL.

The chain couples TRBV28 to TRBJ1-2; TRBD1 aligns across 9 bases. CDR3 length equals 15 residues. Germline CDR1 and CDR2: MDHEN and SYDVKM. V lost 3 bases to trimming and J lost 8 bases; unmatched junction nucleotides: 10. The CDR3 spells CASSFSPGQGFGYTF. The DNA of the CDR3 is TGTGCCAGCAGTTTCAGTCCGGGACAGGGTTTCGGCTACACCTTC.

This clone was observed a handful of times. This chain links TRBV28 with TRBJ1-5; D unresolved. This CDR3 comprises 13 residues. V was cut by 3 bases and J by 6 bases, with 9 bases left in between. In germline, CDR1 is MDHEN, CDR2 SYDVKM. The CDR3 coding sequence is TGTGCCAGCAGTTTCGTCGTCGGTCAGCCCCAGCATTTT. Amino acid sequence: CASSFVVGQPQHF.

This chain uses TRBV7-2 with TRBJ1-1; no firm D call. Trimming left V 5 bases short and J 1 base short, with 11 bases between. Germline values: CDR1 SGHTA, CDR2 FQGNSA. The CDR3 runs 14 residues. Here the CDR3 DNA reads TGTGCCAGCAGCCCCTCGAGAGCGAACACTGAAGCTTTCTTT. This sequence encodes CASSPSRANTEAFF.

The V gene is TRBV19, the J gene TRBJ2-1; tentative D call: TRBD1 (6 bases). Trimming removed 5 bases from V and 10 bases from J, with 15 bases in between. This CDR3 has 13 amino acids. From germline, CDR1 is LNHDA and CDR2 SQIVND (reference sequence). The CDR3 sequence is CASSQGHLGEQFF. As DNA, the CDR3 is TGTGCCAGTAGTCAGGGACATTTGGGGGAGCAGTTCTTC. Full variable domain (missing parts from reference TRBV19 and TRBJ2-1): DGGITQSPKYLFRKEGQNVTLSCEQNLNHDAMYWYRQDPGQGLRLIYYSQIVNDFQKGDIAEGYSVSREKKESFPLTVTSAQKNPTAFYLCASSQGHLGEQFFGPGTRLTVL.

The chain employs TRBV14 and TRBJ1-4, with unresolved D. With 1 base removed from V and 6 bases from J, the gap between germline ends came to 12 bases. Germline-derived CDR1 and CDR2 are SGHDN and FVKESK. This CDR3 spans 15 amino acids. CDR3 sequence: CASSQGSSGDEKLFF. The CDR3 DNA is TGTGCCAGCAGCCAAGGAAGCAGCGGCGATGAAAAACTGTTTTTT.

V and J are TRBV2 and TRBJ1-5; TRBD1 is a possible D gene (5 bases). V was clipped by 7 bases and J by 7 bases, with 14 bases between them. Germline V gives CDR1 SNHLY, CDR2 FYNNEI. The CDR3 is 13 amino acids. The CDR3 region is CASTPRVSQPQHF. As DNA, the CDR3 is TGTGCCAGCACCCCCAGGGTATCCCAGCCCCAGCATTTT.

V and J are TRBV5-1 and TRBJ1-4; no definite D call. The CDR3 covers 14 residues. Trimming stripped 0 bases from V and 1 base from J, with 4 bases between. Germline V gene sequence: CDR1 SGHRS, CDR2 YFSETQ. In DNA, the CDR3 is TGCGCCAGCAGCTTGGCGGTAACTAATGAAAAACTGTTTTTT. The encoded protein is CASSLAVTNEKLFF.

V and J are TRBV27 and TRBJ1-1; 8 nucleotides match TRBD1. In germline, CDR1 is MNHEY, CDR2 SMNVEV (reference sequence). The CDR3 runs 14 residues. Trimming cost V 7 bases and J 2 bases; bases outside gene matches: 6. The CDR3 bases are TGTGCCAGCACCGACAGGGGTCCTAACACTGAAGCTTTCTTT. Protein product: CASTDRGPNTEAFF.

The chain uses TRBV20-1 and TRBJ2-7; D may be TRBD2 (5 bases). CDR1 and CDR2 from the germline V gene are DFQATT and SNEGSKA (reference sequence). With 6 bases removed from V and 6 bases from J, the gap between germline ends came to 9 bases. The CDR3 contains 10 residues. This chain's CDR3 is CSAAEGEQYF. CDR3 sequence (DNA): TGCAGTGCCGCCGAGGGCGAGCAGTACTTC.

The chain has TRBV6-5 and TRBJ1-2; D is undetermined. Germline assignment: CDR1 MNHEY and CDR2 SVGAGI. CDR3 size: 14 residues. Trimming removed 2 bases from V and 4 bases from J, with 11 bases in between. The DNA of the CDR3 is TGTGCCAGCAGTTACCGGTCCCTTCTCTATGGCTACACCTTC. The encoded protein is CASSYRSLLYGYTF.

This chain joins TRBV7-6 and TRBJ1-1; 9 bases fit TRBD1. The CDR3 runs to 14 residues. Germline CDR1 reads SGHVS; CDR2 reads FNYEAQ. The J segment lost 5 bases and the V segment lost 5 bases, leaving 6 bases of the junction unmatched. CDR3 amino acids: CASSATGGYTEAFF. CDR3 in DNA: TGTGCCAGCAGCGCTACAGGGGGCTATACTGAAGCTTTCTTT.

The chain has TRBV6-2 or TRBV6-3 and TRBJ1-1; possibly TRBD1 for D (6 bases). The CDR3 extends over 15 amino acids. V was trimmed by 6 bases and J by 3 bases, leaving 17 bases between them. CDR1 and CDR2 (germline): MNHEY, SVGEGT. CDR3 nucleotides: TGTGCCAGCAGCCCAACTACAGGGTACGACACTGAAGCTTTCTTT. This encodes CASSPTTGYDTEAFF.

V and J are TRBV27 and TRBJ2-1; TRBD2 matches 12 bases. Germline CDR1 MNHEY, CDR2 SMNVEV (reference sequence). V shed 6 bases, J shed 8 bases, and the junction held 17 bases outside the gene matches. The CDR3 loop spans 18 amino acids. Here the CDR3 DNA reads TGTGCCAGCAGCCCGGGACTAGCGGGCCGACCTCGGGACTATGAGCAGTTCTTC. Amino acid sequence: CASSPGLAGRPRDYEQFF.

This chain connects TRBV2 to TRBJ1-1; the D gene is possibly TRBD1 (6 bases). Per the germline V gene, CDR1 is SNHLY and CDR2 is FYNNEI. V shed 2 bases and J shed 5 bases, with 15 bases lying between them. CDR3 size: 15 residues. The CDR3 is CASSERGTGWTEAFF. The CDR3, as DNA: TGTGCCAGCAGTGAAAGGGGGACGGGGTGGACTGAAGCTTTCTTT.

This clone was seen just once. The J gene is TRBJ2-7, the V gene TRBV7-2; TRBD1 matches 8 bases. In germline, CDR1 is SGHTA, CDR2 FQGNSA. Trimming removed 3 bases from V and 5 bases from J; junction bases left unmatched: 15. This CDR3 has 17 amino acids. In DNA form, the CDR3 reads TGTGCCAGCAGCTTTACCCAGCGAGGACAGGGCGGGGACGAGCAGTACTTC. Translating gives CASSFTQRGQGGDEQYF.

This chain joins TRBV6-6 and TRBJ2-7, with D tentatively TRBD1 (6 bases). V dropped 2 bases and J dropped 5 bases, with 13 bases sitting between them. The V gene's germline CDR1 is MNHNY and CDR2 SVGAGI (reference sequence). This CDR3 is built from 14 residues. CDR3 sequence: CASSYPDRTDEQYF. The CDR3 DNA sequence: TGTGCCAGCAGTTACCCAGACAGGACCGACGAGCAGTACTTC.

This clone has a count of ten or more. The J gene is TRBJ2-5, the V gene TRBV6-1; TRBD1 agrees at 10 bases. V shed 0 bases and J 2 bases; nucleotides not matched to a gene: 3. Looked up from germline, CDR1 is MNHNS and CDR2 is SASEGT. This CDR3 spans 16 amino acids. CDR3 residues: CASSEAMGQGQETQYF. CDR3 bases: TGTGCCAGCAGTGAAGCGATGGGACAGGGGCAAGAGACCCAGTACTTC.

V and J are TRBV7-2 and TRBJ2-2; maybe TRBD1 (5 bases). This CDR3 contains 17 residues. The germline CDR1 and CDR2 sequences are SGHTA and FQGNSA. V was trimmed by 3 bases and J by 4 bases, leaving 18 bases between them. The CDR3 loop reads CASSFAPPGSGTGELFF. The DNA for the CDR3 is TGTGCCAGCAGCTTCGCTCCCCCAGGGTCGGGCACCGGGGAGCTGTTTTTT.